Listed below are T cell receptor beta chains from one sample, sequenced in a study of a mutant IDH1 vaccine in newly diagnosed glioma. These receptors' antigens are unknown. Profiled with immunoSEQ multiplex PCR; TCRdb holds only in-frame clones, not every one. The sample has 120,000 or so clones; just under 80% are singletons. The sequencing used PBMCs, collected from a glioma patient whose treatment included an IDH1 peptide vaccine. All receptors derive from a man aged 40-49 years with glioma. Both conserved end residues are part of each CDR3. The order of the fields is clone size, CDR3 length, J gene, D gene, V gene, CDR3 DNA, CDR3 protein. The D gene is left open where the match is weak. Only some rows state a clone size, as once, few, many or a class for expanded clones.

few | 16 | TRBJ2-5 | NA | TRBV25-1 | TGTGCCAGCAGTGGGATACAGGGTTTGGGGCAAGAGACCCAGTACTTC | CASSGIQGLGQETQYF
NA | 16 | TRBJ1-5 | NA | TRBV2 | TGTGCCAGCAGTGAGAGTTGGGAGGTTCCAAATCAGCCCCAGCATTTT | CASSESWEVPNQPQHF
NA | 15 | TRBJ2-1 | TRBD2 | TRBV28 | TGTGCCAGCAGACCGACTAGCGGGGGGAAGAATGAGCAGTTCTTC | CASRPTSGGKNEQFF
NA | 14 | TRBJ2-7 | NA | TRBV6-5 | TGTGCCAGCAGTGACAGGACGCGTCACCACGAGCAGTACTTC | CASSDRTRHHEQYF
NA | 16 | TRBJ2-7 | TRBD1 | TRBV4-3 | TGCGCCAGCAGCCAAGGGTACAGGGGGTCTTTTCGAGAGCAGTACTTC | CASSQGYRGSFREQYF
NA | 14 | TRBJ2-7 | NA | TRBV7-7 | TGTGCTAGCAGCCCACGGATGGGCTCCTACGAGCAGTACTTC | CASSPRMGSYEQYF
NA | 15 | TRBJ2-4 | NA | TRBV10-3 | TGTGCCATCAGTGACCGTACTAGTTACGAAAACATTCAGTACTTC | CAISDRTSYENIQYF
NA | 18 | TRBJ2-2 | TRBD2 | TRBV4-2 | TGTGCCAGCAGCCAAGAAGGGGGACTAGCGTCGAACACCGGGGAGCTGTTTTTT | CASSQEGGLASNTGELFF
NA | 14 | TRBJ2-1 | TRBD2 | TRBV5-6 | TGTGCCAGCAGGAGACTAGCGGGCTACAATGAGCAGTTCTTC | CASRRLAGYNEQFF
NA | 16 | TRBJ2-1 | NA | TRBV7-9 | TGTGCCAGCAGCTTAGTAGGCGGGCGCTCCTACAATGAGCAGTTCTTC | CASSLVGGRSYNEQFF
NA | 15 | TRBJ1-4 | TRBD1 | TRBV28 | TGTGCCAGCAGTTCCCCGACAGGGGGTCGTGAAAAACTGTTTTTT | CASSSPTGGREKLFF
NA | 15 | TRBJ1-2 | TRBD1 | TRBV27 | TGTGCCAGCAGTTCCCGACAGGGGGCTAGCTATGGCTACACCTTC | CASSSRQGASYGYTF
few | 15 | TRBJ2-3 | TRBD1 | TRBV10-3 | TGTGCCATCAGGGAGACAGGGACAGGGTCAGATACGCAGTATTTT | CAIRETGTGSDTQYF
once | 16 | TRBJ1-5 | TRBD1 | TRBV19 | TGTGCCAGTAGTCGGGGACAGTGGAATAGCAATCAGCCCCAGCATTTT | CASSRGQWNSNQPQHF
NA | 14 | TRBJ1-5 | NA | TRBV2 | TGTGCCAGCAGTCCCCAGGGGCGCAATCAGCCCCAGCATTTT | CASSPQGRNQPQHF
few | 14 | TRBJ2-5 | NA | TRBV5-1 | TGCGCCAGCAGCTTGACAGGAGGGACAGAGACCCAGTACTTC | CASSLTGGTETQYF
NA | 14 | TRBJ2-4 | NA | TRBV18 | TGTGCCAGCTCTCCTGACGAACCGTGGAACATTCAGTACTTC | CASSPDEPWNIQYF
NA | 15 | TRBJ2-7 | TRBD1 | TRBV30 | TGTGCCTGGAGGGAGACCGGGCAGGGGGCTGTCGGGCAGTACTTC | CAWRETGQGAVGQYF
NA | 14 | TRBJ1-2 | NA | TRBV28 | TGTGCCAGCAGTCAAACAGTACTTAACTATGGCTACACCTTC | CASSQTVLNYGYTF
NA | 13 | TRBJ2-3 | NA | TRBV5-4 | TGTGCCAGCAGCTTGTTAGTCGGAGATACGCAGTATTTT | CASSLLVGDTQYF
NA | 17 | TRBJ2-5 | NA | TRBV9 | TGTGCCAGCAGCGTAGCCGAAAAGGGGGGCTACCAAGAGACCCAGTACTTC | CASSVAEKGGYQETQYF
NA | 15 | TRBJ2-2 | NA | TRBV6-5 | TGTGCCAGCAGTTACGGGACGGCGAACACCGGGGAGCTGTTTTTT | CASSYGTANTGELFF
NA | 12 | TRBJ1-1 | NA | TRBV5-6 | TGTGCCACCGGGCTGGGGCACACTGAAGCTTTCTTT | CATGLGHTEAFF
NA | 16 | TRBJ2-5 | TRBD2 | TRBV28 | TGTGCCAGCAGTTTATCAAGCGGGAGGGCCGTGGAGACCCAGTACTTC | CASSLSSGRAVETQYF
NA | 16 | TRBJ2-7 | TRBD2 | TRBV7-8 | TGTGCCAGCAGCCCCCGGACTAGCGGGACCCCCTACGAGCAGTACTTC | CASSPRTSGTPYEQYF
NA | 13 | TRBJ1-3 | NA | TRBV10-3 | TGTGCCATCAGTTGGGACTCTGGAAACACCATATATTTT | CAISWDSGNTIYF